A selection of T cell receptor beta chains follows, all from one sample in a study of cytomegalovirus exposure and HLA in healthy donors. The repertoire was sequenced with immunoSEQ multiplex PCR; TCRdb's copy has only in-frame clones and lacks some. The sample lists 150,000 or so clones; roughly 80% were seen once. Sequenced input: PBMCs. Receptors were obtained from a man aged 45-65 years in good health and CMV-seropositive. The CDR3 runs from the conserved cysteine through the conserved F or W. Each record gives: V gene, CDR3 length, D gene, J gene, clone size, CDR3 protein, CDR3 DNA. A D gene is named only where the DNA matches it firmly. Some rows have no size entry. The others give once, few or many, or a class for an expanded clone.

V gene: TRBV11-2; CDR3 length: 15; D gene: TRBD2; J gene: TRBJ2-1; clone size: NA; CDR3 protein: CASSAGLAGFNEQFF; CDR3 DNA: TGTGCCAGCAGCGCCGGACTAGCGGGATTCAATGAGCAGTTCTTC
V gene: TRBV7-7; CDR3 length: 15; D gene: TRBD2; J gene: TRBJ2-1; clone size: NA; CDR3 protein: CASSLDAGGRNEQFF; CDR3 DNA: TGTGCCAGCAGCTTAGATGCGGGGGGCCGCAATGAGCAGTTCTTC
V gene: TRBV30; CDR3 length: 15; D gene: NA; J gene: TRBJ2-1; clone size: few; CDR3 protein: CAWSVRRGSYNEQFF; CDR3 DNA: TGTGCCTGGAGTGTACGCAGGGGCTCCTACAATGAGCAGTTCTTC
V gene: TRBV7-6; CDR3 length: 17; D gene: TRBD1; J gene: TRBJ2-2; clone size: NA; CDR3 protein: CASSYPGQGPFTGELFF; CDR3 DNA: TGTGCCAGCAGCTACCCCGGACAGGGTCCCTTCACCGGGGAGCTGTTTTTT
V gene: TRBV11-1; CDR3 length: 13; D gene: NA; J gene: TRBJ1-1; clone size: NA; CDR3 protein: CASSATGNTEAFF; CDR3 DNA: TGTGCCAGCAGCGCCACAGGGAACACTGAAGCTTTCTTT
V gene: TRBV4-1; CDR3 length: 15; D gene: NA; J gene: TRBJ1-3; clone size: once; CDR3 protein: CASSQVGGDGNTIYF; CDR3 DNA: TGCGCCAGCAGCCAAGTCGGAGGGGACGGAAACACCATATATTTT
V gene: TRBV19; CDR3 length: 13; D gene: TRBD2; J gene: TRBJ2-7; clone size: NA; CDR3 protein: CASSSGGGYEQYF; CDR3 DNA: TGTGCCAGTAGTAGTGGCGGGGGCTACGAGCAGTACTTC
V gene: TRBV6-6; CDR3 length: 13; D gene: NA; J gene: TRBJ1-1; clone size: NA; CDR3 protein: CASSYSTGLEAFF; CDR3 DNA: TGTGCCAGCAGTTACTCGACAGGTCTTGAAGCTTTCTTT
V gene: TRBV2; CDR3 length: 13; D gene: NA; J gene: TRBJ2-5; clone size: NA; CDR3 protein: CDSSERVRETQYF; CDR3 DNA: TGTGACAGCAGTGAACGGGTCAGAGAGACCCAGTACTTC
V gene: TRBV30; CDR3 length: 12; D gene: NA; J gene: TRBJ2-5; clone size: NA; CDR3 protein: CAWSAYGETQYF; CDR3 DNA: TGTGCCTGGAGTGCCTACGGGGAGACCCAGTACTTC
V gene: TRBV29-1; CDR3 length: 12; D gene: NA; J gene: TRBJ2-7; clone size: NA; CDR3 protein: CSVEGNSNEQYF; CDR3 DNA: TGCAGCGTTGAAGGGAACAGCAACGAGCAGTACTTC
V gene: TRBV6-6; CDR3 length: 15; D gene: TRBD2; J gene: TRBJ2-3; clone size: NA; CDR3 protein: CASSYQRGATDTQYF; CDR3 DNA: TGTGCCAGCAGTTACCAGCGGGGGGCCACAGATACGCAGTATTTT
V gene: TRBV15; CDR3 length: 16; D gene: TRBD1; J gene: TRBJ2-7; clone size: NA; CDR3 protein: CATSRDLSAGGYEQYF; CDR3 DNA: TGTGCCACCAGCAGAGATTTGTCGGCAGGGGGATACGAGCAGTACTTC
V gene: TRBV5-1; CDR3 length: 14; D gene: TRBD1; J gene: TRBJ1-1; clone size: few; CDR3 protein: CASSLQGANTEAFF; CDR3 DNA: TGCGCCAGCAGCTTACAGGGGGCGAACACTGAAGCTTTCTTT
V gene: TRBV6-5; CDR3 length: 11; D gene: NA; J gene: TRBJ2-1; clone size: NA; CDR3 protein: CASSRYNEQFF; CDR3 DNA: TGTGCCAGCAGTCGCTACAATGAGCAGTTCTTC
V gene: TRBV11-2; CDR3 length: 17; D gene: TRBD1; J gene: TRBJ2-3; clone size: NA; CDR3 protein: CASSLAPGQYSTDTQYF; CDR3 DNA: TGTGCCAGCAGCTTAGCACCGGGACAGTACTCCACAGATACGCAGTATTTT
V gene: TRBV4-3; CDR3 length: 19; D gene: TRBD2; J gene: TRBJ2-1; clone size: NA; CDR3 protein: CASSRVTSGGPSSYNEQFF; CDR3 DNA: TGCGCCAGCAGCCGAGTGACTAGCGGGGGGCCGAGCTCCTACAATGAGCAGTTCTTC
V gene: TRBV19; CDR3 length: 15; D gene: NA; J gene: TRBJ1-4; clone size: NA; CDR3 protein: CASRYTGSANEKLFF; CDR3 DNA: TGTGCCAGTAGGTACACAGGGAGCGCTAATGAAAAACTGTTTTTT
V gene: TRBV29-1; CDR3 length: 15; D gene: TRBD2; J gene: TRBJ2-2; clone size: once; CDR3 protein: CSATPSGANTGELFF; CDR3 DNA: TGCAGCGCCACACCTAGCGGGGCGAACACCGGGGAGCTGTTTTTT
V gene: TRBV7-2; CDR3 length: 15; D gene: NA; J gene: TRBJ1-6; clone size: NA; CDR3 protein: CASSREGGGSAPLHF; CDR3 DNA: TGTGCCAGCAGCCGAGAGGGAGGGGGTAGTGCACCCCTCCACTTT
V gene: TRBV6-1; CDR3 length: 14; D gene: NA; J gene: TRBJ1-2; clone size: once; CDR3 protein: CASSYTGTPNSYTF; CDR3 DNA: TGTGCCAGCAGTTATACAGGGACACCCAACAGCTACACCTTC
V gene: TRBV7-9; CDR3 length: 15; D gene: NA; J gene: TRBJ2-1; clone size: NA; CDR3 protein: CASSSSTGSYNEQFF; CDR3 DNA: TGTGCCAGCAGCTCCTCAACCGGGTCTTACAATGAGCAGTTCTTC
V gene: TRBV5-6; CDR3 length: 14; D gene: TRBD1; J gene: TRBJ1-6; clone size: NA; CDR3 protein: CASSESQGHSPLHF; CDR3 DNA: TGTGCCAGCAGCGAGTCACAGGGGCATTCACCCCTCCACTTT
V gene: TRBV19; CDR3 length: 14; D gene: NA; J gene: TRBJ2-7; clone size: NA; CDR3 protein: CASSTWGGQYEQYF; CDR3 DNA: TGTGCCAGTAGTACCTGGGGGGGGCAGTACGAGCAGTACTTC
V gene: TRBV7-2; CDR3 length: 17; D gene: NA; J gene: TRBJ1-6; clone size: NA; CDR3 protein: CASSSPSSWGVGSPLHF; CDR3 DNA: TGTGCCAGCAGCTCCCCCTCAAGTTGGGGAGTCGGTTCACCCCTCCACTTT
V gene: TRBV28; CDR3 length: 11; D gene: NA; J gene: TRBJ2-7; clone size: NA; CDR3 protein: CASGSLREQYF; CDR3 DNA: TGTGCCAGCGGGAGTTTGAGGGAGCAGTACTTC
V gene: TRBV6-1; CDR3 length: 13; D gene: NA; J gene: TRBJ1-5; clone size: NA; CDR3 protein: CASSEGGNQPQHF; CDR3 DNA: TGTGCCAGCAGTGAGGGGGGTAATCAGCCCCAGCATTTT
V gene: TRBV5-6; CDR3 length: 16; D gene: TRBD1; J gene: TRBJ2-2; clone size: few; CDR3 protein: CASSDRDRGRSGELFF; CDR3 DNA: TGTGCCAGCAGCGATCGGGACAGGGGGAGATCCGGGGAGCTGTTTTTT
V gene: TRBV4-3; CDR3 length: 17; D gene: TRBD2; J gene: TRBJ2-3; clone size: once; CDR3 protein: CASSYSVAGTLTDTQYF; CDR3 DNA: TGCGCCAGCAGCTACTCGGTAGCGGGGACCCTGACAGATACGCAGTATTTT